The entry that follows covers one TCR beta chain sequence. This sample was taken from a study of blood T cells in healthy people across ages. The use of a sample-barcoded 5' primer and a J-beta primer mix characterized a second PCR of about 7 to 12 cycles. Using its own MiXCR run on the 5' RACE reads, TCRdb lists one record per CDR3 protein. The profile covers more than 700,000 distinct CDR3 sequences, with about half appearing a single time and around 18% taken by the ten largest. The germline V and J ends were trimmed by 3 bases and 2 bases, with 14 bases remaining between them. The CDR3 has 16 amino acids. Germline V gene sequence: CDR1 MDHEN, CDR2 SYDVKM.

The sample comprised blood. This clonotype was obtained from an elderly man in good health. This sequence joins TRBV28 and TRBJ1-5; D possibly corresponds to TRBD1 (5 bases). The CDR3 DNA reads TGTGCCAGCAGTTTTGTAGGGGCAGGCGGCAATCAGCCCCAGCATTTT. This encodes CASSFVGAGGNQPQHF.